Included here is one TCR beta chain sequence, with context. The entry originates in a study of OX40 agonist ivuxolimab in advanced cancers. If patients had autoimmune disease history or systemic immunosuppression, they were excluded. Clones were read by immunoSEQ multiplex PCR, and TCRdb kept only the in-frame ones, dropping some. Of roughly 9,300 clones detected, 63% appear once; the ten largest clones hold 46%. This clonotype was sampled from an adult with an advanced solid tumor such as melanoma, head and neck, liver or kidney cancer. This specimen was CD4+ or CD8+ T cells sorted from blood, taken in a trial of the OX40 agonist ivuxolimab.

This CDR3 reads CASSMMGGSWYEQYF. The CDR3 region has the DNA TGTGCCAGTAGTATGATGGGGGGCTCTTGGTACGAGCAGTACTTC. This rearrangement joins TRBV19 to TRBJ2-7; perhaps D is TRBD1 or TRBD2 (6 bases each). The germline V gene has CDR1 LNHDA and CDR2 SQIVND (reference sequence). The CDR3 spans 15 residues. Trimming took 3 bases from V and 4 from J, leaving 16 bases between them.